These 20 T cell receptor beta chains came from one sample sequenced in a study of shared clonotypes between healthy human individuals (dated by TCRdb to the early 2020s). The library was produced with the immunoSEQ multiplex PCR assay. This immuneACCESS table, as held by TCRdb, lists in-frame sequences with V and J called but not all clones. Of the missing ones, under half trace to an unresolved V gene in checked studies; the others have no known cause. Recorded for this sample are over 850,000 clones; about four fifths of them occurred a single time. Approximately 0.5% of the sample is taken by the ten largest. The sample was memory CD4+ T cells from PBMCs. Reading the label with the study, this specimen's cell subset or site is: CD45RA-negative fraction. These receptors all come from a man between 18 and 29 years old in good health. Some clones in this sample may be carry-over from other donors' samples.

The CDR3 loop is CASGAGSVDEQFF. The CDR3 nucleotides are TGTGCCAGTGGGGCTGGGAGCGTCGATGAGCAGTTCTTC. V and J are TRBV21-1 and TRBJ2-1. TRBV21-1 is listed as a pseudogene. The CDR3 consists of 13 residues.

The chain combines TRBV7-2 with TRBJ2-3; 7 bases are shared with TRBD2. The CDR3 is 15 amino acids. Germline V lookup: CDR1 SGHTA, CDR2 FQGNSA. The V segment lost 3 bases and the J segment 6 bases; nucleotides outside the gene matches: 9. CDR3 DNA sequence: TGTGCCAGCAGCTTTAAAGCGGGGATTATTGATACGCAGTATTTT. Its protein product is CASSFKAGIIDTQYF.

This clone appeared once. The gene calls are TRBV28 and TRBJ2-7, with D tentatively TRBD1 or TRBD2 (5 bases each). Germline loops: CDR1 MDHEN, CDR2 SYDVKM. With 8 bases removed from V and 2 bases from J, the gap between germline ends came to 13 bases. This CDR3 comprises 13 residues. Here the CDR3 DNA reads TGTGCCAGCGTTCGGGGCAGTCCCTACGAGCAGTACTTC. This encodes CASVRGSPYEQYF. Filled out from reference TRBV28 and TRBJ2-7, the complete variable domain reads DVKVTQSSRYLVKRTGEKVFLECVQDMDHENMFWYRQDPGLGLRLIYFSYDVKMKEKGDIPEGYSVSREKKERFSLILESASTNQTSMYLCASVRGSPYEQYFGPGTRLTVT.

A remark on this clone: A far more abundant clone sits one base away, making this likely a read error. The conserved closing phenylalanine or tryptophan is absent in this CDR3, likely reflecting a read error. J is TRBJ1-1 and V is TRBV11-1, with D perhaps matching TRBD1 (6 bases). This CDR3 has 12 amino acids. V was cut by 5 bases and J by 7 bases, with 11 bases left in between. Looked up from germline, CDR1 is SGHAT and CDR2 is FQDESV (reference sequence). The CDR3 reads CASSGRGIEAFL. CDR3 nucleotides: TGTGCCAGCAGCGGGAGGGGGATTGAAGCTTTCCTT.

The rearrangement joins TRBV25-1 to TRBJ1-5, with D tentatively TRBD1 (5 bases). Germline V lookup: CDR1 MGHDK, CDR2 SYGVNS. The V end lost 8 bases, the J end lost 0 bases, and 14 bases lay between the germline ends. CDR3 length: 15 amino acids. The DNA for the CDR3 is TGTGCCAGCGGGACTAGTTCGGGTAGCAATCAGCCCCAGCATTTT. As protein: CASGTSSGSNQPQHF.

This chain uses TRBV28 with TRBJ2-5; TRBD2 is a possible D gene (6 bases). From germline, CDR1 is MDHEN and CDR2 SYDVKM. The CDR3 has 15 amino acids. Trimming stripped 4 bases from V and 8 bases from J, with 20 bases between. CDR3 region: CASSSPGYHAGTQYF. CDR3 sequence (DNA): TGTGCCAGCAGTTCCCCGGGCTACCACGCGGGAACCCAGTACTTC. The whole variable domain, filled in from reference TRBV28 and TRBJ2-5, reads DVKVTQSSRYLVKRTGEKVFLECVQDMDHENMFWYRQDPGLGLRLIYFSYDVKMKEKGDIPEGYSVSREKKERFSLILESASTNQTSMYLCASSSPGYHAGTQYFGPGTRLLVL.

This clone was recorded a few times. V is TRBV5-8 and J is TRBJ1-5, with D possibly TRBD1 on 5 matching bases. CDR1 is SGHTS, CDR2 YDEGEE, per germline. Deletions cut 7 bases from V and 0 bases from J, with 14 bases between. This CDR3 has 15 amino acids. CDR3 loop: CASRRRGDSNQPQHF. Here the CDR3 DNA reads TGTGCCAGCCGGAGGAGGGGTGATAGCAATCAGCCCCAGCATTTT.

The V call is TRBV15, the J call TRBJ2-2; D perhaps matches TRBD2 (5 bases). Germline V gene lookup returns CDR1 LNHNV and CDR2 YYDKDF (reference sequence). The CDR3 is made up of 13 amino acids. The V end lost 6 bases, the J end lost 3 bases, and 8 bases lay between the germline ends. For the CDR3, the DNA is TGTGCCACCAGTGGGGAGCACACCGGGGAGCTGTTTTTT. Its protein is CATSGEHTGELFF.

This clone was picked up one time. This sequence joins TRBV5-1 and TRBJ1-4; D might be TRBD1 (5 bases). CDR3 size: 15 residues. Looked up from germline, CDR1 is SGHRS and CDR2 is YFSETQ. The V end was cut by 3 bases, the J end by 4 bases, with 13 bases between. Here the CDR3 reads CASSSSGTHNEKLFF. The DNA for the CDR3 is TGCGCCAGCAGCTCGTCAGGGACCCATAATGAAAAACTGTTTTTT.

This clone was seen just once. This chain links TRBV5-5 with TRBJ1-1; tentatively, D is TRBD1 (6 bases). The CDR3 is 13 amino acids. Between the trimmed V and J ends, which lost 9 bases and 1 base, there was a span of 13 bases. Germline V gene data show CDR1 as SGHKS and CDR2 as YYEKEE (reference sequence). The CDR3: CATTWGQNTEAFF. In nucleotides, the CDR3 is TGTGCCACTACGTGGGGGCAGAACACTGAAGCTTTCTTT.

The V call is TRBV11-2, the J call TRBJ2-1, with 11 bases lining up with TRBD2. The CDR3 runs to 16 residues. The germline V gene encodes CDR1 SGHAT and CDR2 FQNNGV. V lost 3 bases to trimming and J lost 1 base; unmatched junction nucleotides: 2. CDR3 sequence (DNA): TGTGCCAGCAGCTTGGGACTAGCGGTGTCCTACAATGAGCAGTTCTTC. Its translation: CASSLGLAVSYNEQFF.

This clone was observed a single time. V is TRBV25-1 and J is TRBJ2-2; D is uncertain. Germline V gene data show CDR1 as MGHDK and CDR2 as SYGVNS. The germline V and J ends were trimmed by 2 bases and 1 base, with 2 bases remaining between them. This CDR3 contains 13 residues. This CDR3 is CASSEQNTGELFF. Here the CDR3 DNA reads TGTGCCAGCAGTGAACAGAACACCGGGGAGCTGTTTTTT. Drawing the rest from reference TRBV25-1 and TRBJ2-2, the complete variable domain is EADIYQTPRYLVIGTGKKITLECSQTMGHDKMYWYQQDPGMELHLIHYSYGVNSTEKGDLSSESTVSRIRTEHFPLTLESARPSHTSQYLCASSEQNTGELFFGEGSRLTVL.

This sequence joins TRBV7-2 and TRBJ2-1; perhaps TRBD2 as D (6 bases). Trimming took off 5 bases at V and 2 bases at J, with 16 bases between the two ends. CDR1 SGHTA and CDR2 FQGNSA come from the germline V gene. CDR3 length: 16 amino acids. The CDR3 nucleotides are TGTGCCAGCAGCAATAGAGGGCGGGGCGCCTACAATGAGCAGTTCTTC. Translated: CASSNRGRGAYNEQFF.

The V call is TRBV4-2, the J call TRBJ2-2; D is ambiguous. CDR3 length equals 12 residues. Germline V CDR1 and CDR2: LGHNA, YNFKEQ. Trimming left V 1 base short and J 8 bases short, with 5 bases between. Here the CDR3 reads CASSQATGELFF. The CDR3 nucleotides are TGTGCCAGCAGCCAAGCAACGGGGGAGCTGTTTTTT.

In DNA form, the CDR3 reads TGTGCCAGCAGCCTTAGCGGTGCGTGGGGTGGTGAGCAGTTCTTC. Its protein product is CASSLSGAWGGEQFF. The rearrangement links TRBV9 to TRBJ2-1, with a tentative D call TRBD2 (6 bases). V lost 4 bases to trimming and J lost 9 bases, with 20 bases between them. The germline CDR1 and CDR2 sequences are SGDLS and YYNGEE. This CDR3 has 15 amino acids.

As concerns this clone: This may come from a read error, since a much larger clone is one base off. The chain combines TRBV6-6 with TRBJ1-2; a possible D gene is TRBD1 (5 bases). This CDR3 has 14 residues. V lost 2 bases and J lost 0, with 7 bases in between. CDR1 and CDR2 from the germline V gene are MNHNY and SVGAGI (reference sequence). The CDR3 region is CASSYRGANYGYTF. The CDR3 DNA reads as TGTGCCAGCAGTTACAGGGGAGCTAACTATGGCTACACCTTC.

This clone was observed a handful of times. Other DNA sequences in the sample encode the same CDR3. DNA for the CDR3: TGTGCCAGCAGTGGGACTAATGAAAAACTGTTTTTT. Translated, it gives CASSGTNEKLFF. This sequence joins TRBV6-1 and TRBJ1-4; D gene unclear. V was shortened by 4 bases and J by 2 bases, with 2 bases between the two germline ends. CDR3 size: 12 residues. Germline V gene sequence: CDR1 MNHNS, CDR2 SASEGT.

This rearrangement joins TRBV19 to TRBJ2-2, with a tentative D call TRBD1 (5 bases). CDR1 is LNHDA, CDR2 SQIVND, per germline (reference sequence). Trimming left V 3 bases short and J 2 bases short, with 7 bases between. This CDR3 is built from 14 residues. The CDR3 reads CASSIDRNTGELFF. The CDR3 DNA sequence: TGTGCCAGTAGTATCGACAGAAACACCGGGGAGCTGTTTTTT.

This clone was recorded only once. V gene TRBV6-6 combines with J gene TRBJ2-3; TRBD2 matches 7 bases. CDR3 length equals 14 residues. The V gene end was trimmed by 11 bases and the J gene end by 0 bases; junction bases not matched to a gene: 8. Germline values: CDR1 MNHNY, CDR2 SVGAGI (reference sequence). Written as DNA, the CDR3 is TGTGCCGCCCGTGTGGGGGGGAGCACAGATACGCAGTATTTT. Protein: CAARVGGSTDTQYF.

On this clone: The same CDR3 is also encoded by other DNA sequences in this sample. The chain combines TRBV2 with TRBJ2-7; possible D gene TRBD1, 6 bases. CDR3 length: 13 amino acids. V lost 7 bases and J 1 base, leaving 11 bases between the germline ends. Germline CDR1 SNHLY, CDR2 FYNNEI. CDR3 amino acids: CASIGGLSYEQYF. The CDR3 DNA reads as TGTGCCAGCATTGGGGGCCTGTCCTACGAGCAGTACTTC.